These 10 T cell receptor beta chains were all obtained from the same sample, sequenced in a study of circulating CD8 cells and anti-PD-1 response in melanoma. Four subsets defined by PD-1 and/or TIGIT were sorted from live CD3+CD8+TCRalphabeta+ cells. TCR libraries were prepared from roughly 14 ng of total RNA with the QIAseq Immune Repertoire TCR panel. TCRdb reprocessed the reads via MiXCR and lists one record per CDR3 protein. The sample lists 1,200 or so distinct CDR3 sequences, around 6.5% occurring once. The sample here was CD8+ T cells from PBMCs, taken at baseline or after one month of anti-PD-1 therapy (not recorded which). Every receptor here comes from a human donor with melanoma.

This clonotype is medium-sized by share. The V call is TRBV4-1, the J call TRBJ2-1; 8 nucleotides agree with TRBD1. The ends lost 4 bases at V and 8 bases at J; junction bases unmatched: 10. Germline lookup yields CDR1 MGHRA and CDR2 YSYEKL. The CDR3 length is 15 residues. The CDR3 region is CASSPRTGPVDEQFF. CDR3 in DNA: TGCGCCAGCAGCCCTAGGACAGGGCCGGTGGATGAGCAGTTCTTC.

Relative to its sample, this clonotype is medium-sized (0.01 to 0.1%). The chain uses TRBV29-1 and TRBJ2-6; D is perhaps TRBD1 (5 bases). V dropped 5 bases and J dropped 4 bases, with 12 bases sitting between them. From germline, CDR1 is SQVTM and CDR2 ANQGSEA. The CDR3 runs to 14 residues. As DNA, the CDR3 is TGCAGCGTTAATGCAGGGTTGGGGGCCAACGTCCTGACTTTC. Translating it yields CSVNAGLGANVLTF.

This clonotype is classed as medium-sized (0.01 to 0.1%). This chain joins TRBV28 and TRBJ2-7, with 11 bases aligning to TRBD2. The V gene's germline CDR1 is MDHEN and CDR2 SYDVKM. Germline trimming cut 6 bases from V and 5 bases from J; bases unmatched to any gene: 9. The CDR3 is 15 amino acids. DNA of the CDR3: TGTGCCAGCAGCCGATCCGGACTAGCGGGCGACGAGCAGTACTTC. Translating gives CASSRSGLAGDEQYF.

This clonotype is large in the sample. The chain recombines TRBV4-3 with TRBJ2-1; 7 bases are a match to TRBD2. This CDR3 has 16 amino acids. The trim removed 0 bases at V and 0 bases at J, leaving 2 bases unmatched. CDR1 is LGHNA, CDR2 YSLEER, per germline. In DNA, the CDR3 is TGCGCCAGCAGCCAAGATGCGGGGGACTCCTACAATGAGCAGTTCTTC. Protein product: CASSQDAGDSYNEQFF.

By share, this clonotype counts as large. The V and J genes are TRBV13 and TRBJ2-7; D gene ambiguous. This CDR3 contains 15 residues. V was pared by 0 bases and J by 2 bases, with 11 bases between. Germline V lookup: CDR1 PRHDT, CDR2 FYEKMQ (reference sequence). The CDR3 DNA follows: TGTGCCAGCAGCTTAGGTTCTCCGAATCCCTACGAGCAGTACTTC. Protein: CASSLGSPNPYEQYF.

This clonotype turned up a few times. This may be a read error: a much more frequent sequence differs by one nucleotide. This CDR3 fails to terminate in the conserved phenylalanine or tryptophan, so it likely reflects a read error. This rearrangement joins TRBV12-3 or TRBV12-4 to TRBJ1-3, with D perhaps TRBD1 (6 bases). The V gene lost 8 bases and the J gene lost 2 bases, with 13 bases spanning the gap. The CDR3 is 14 amino acids. The DNA of the CDR3 is TGTGCCAGCTTTACAGGGAGTCCTGGAAACACCATATATCTT. Translating gives CASFTGSPGNTIYL.

Comments on this clonotype: An end of the junction differs from the germline gene, which may be a read error. The CDR3 bases are TGTGCCAGCAGTTTCCGTGTGCCAATGGAGACCCAATACTTC. This sequence encodes CASSFRVPMETQYF. The V and J genes are TRBV2 and TRBJ2-5, with unresolved D. Germline loops: CDR1 SNHLY, CDR2 FYNNEI. There are 14 residues in the CDR3.

The sample holds a few counts of this clonotype. The rearrangement uses TRBV11-1 and TRBJ2-3; D is unclear. Trimming took off 0 bases at V and 5 bases at J, with 3 bases between the two ends. In germline, CDR1 is SGHAT, CDR2 FQDESV (reference sequence). This CDR3 comprises 12 residues. The CDR3, as DNA: TGTGCCAGCAGCTTAGCGGGAGATACGCAGTATTTT. This gives the protein CASSLAGDTQYF.

The chain joins TRBV2 to TRBJ1-4; D gene unclear. This CDR3 spans 14 amino acids. The germline V gene has CDR1 SNHLY and CDR2 FYNNEI. The V gene lost 3 bases and the J gene lost 5 bases, with 10 bases spanning the gap. CDR3 nucleotide sequence: TGTGCCAGCAGTGAGGTCGTTCGGAATGAAAAACTGTTTTTT. Encoded protein: CASSEVVRNEKLFF.

A word on this clonotype: The final CDR3 position lacks the conserved phenylalanine or tryptophan, pointing to a likely read error. The chain couples TRBV20-1 to TRBJ2-3; 12 bases fit TRBD2. J lost 3 bases, V lost 7 bases, and 8 bases had no gene match. Germline CDR1 DFQATT, CDR2 SNEGSKA (reference sequence). The CDR3 runs 15 residues. CDR3 amino acids: CSVPGLAGPTDTQYI. The CDR3 bases are TGCAGTGTTCCGGGACTAGCGGGTCCTACAGATACGCAGTATATT.